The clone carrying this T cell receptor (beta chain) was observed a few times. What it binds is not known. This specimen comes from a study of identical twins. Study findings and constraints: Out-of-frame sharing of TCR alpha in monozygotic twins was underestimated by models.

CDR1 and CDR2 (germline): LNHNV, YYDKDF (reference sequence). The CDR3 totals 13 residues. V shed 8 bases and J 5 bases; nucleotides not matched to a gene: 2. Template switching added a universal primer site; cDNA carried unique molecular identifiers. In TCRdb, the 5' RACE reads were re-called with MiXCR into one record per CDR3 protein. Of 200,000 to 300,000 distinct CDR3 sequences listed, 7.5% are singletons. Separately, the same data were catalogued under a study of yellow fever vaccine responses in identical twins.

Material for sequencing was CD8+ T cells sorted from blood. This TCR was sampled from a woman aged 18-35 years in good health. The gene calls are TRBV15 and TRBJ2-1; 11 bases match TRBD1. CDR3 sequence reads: CATGQGADNEQFF. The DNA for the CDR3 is TGTGCCACCGGACAGGGGGCGGACAATGAGCAGTTCTTC.